The clone carrying this T cell receptor (beta chain) was seen only a few times. Its cognate antigen is unknown. This record belongs to a study of identical twins. The CDR3 runs 16 residues. Germline-derived CDR1 and CDR2 are SEHNR and FQNEAQ (reference sequence). Trimming removed 1 base from V and 3 bases from J, with 12 bases in between. Every donor was a healthy Caucasian. Carrying unique molecular identifiers, the cDNA also gained a universal primer site through template switching. MiXCR was run by TCRdb on the 5' RACE reads, yielding one entry per CDR3 protein. The data show more than 650,000 distinct CDR3 sequences, less than 7% seen once. Study observations and caveats: A lower insertion count was a feature of abundant cord blood beta clonotypes, with no such feature in memory repertoires.

Sequences were obtained from naive T cells sorted from blood. J is TRBJ1-4 and V is TRBV7-9; D gene unclear. This receptor was obtained from a man aged 18 to 29 in good health. The CDR3 sequence: CASSLVLGGSNEKLFF. The CDR3 DNA reads TGTGCCAGCAGCTTAGTCCTTGGAGGTTCTAATGAAAAACTGTTTTTT.